A single count supports the clone carrying this T cell receptor (beta chain). Germline lookup yields CDR1 ENHRY and CDR2 SYGVKD. V lost 0 bases, J lost 3 bases, and 9 bases lay in between. The CDR3 covers 15 residues. The assay was immunoSEQ multiplex PCR, and TCRdb's table has in-frame clones only and misses some. The sample yields 75,000 to 100,000 clones, around 96% seen once. The entry originates in a study of technical replicates of blood from a handful of donors. The chain couples TRBV10-3 to TRBJ1-5; D is ambiguous. This clonotype was sampled from a human donor in good health. Specimen: T cells isolated from PBMCs. CDR3 region: CAISESSQSNQPQHF. DNA for the CDR3: TGTGCCATCAGTGAGTCCTCGCAGTCCAATCAGCCCCAGCATTTT.